A single sample gave rise to the 22 T cell receptor beta chains below, sequenced in a study of control samples from healthy donors and cancer patients. Using immunoSEQ multiplex PCR, the repertoire was profiled, and TCRdb retains in-frame clones only, with some absent. This table has roughly 450,000 clones, around nine tenths appearing once. Sequencing was carried out using PBMCs. Receptors originate from a man aged 40-49 years with head and neck cancer.

The rearrangement uses TRBV5-1 and TRBJ1-1; TRBD1 matches at 9 bases. The CDR3 has 16 residues. V trimming: 0 bases; J trimming: 0 bases; junction bases outside the gene matches: 3. From germline, CDR1 is SGHRS and CDR2 YFSETQ. The CDR3 nucleotides read TGCGCCAGCAGCTTGGCCCGGGACAGGGTGAACACTGAAGCTTTCTTT. This gives the protein CASSLARDRVNTEAFF.

The J gene is TRBJ2-2, the V gene TRBV24-1; tentatively, D is TRBD1 or TRBD2 (5 bases each). Between the trimmed V and J ends, which lost 9 bases and 5 bases, there was a span of 9 bases. The germline V gene encodes CDR1 KGHDR and CDR2 SFDVKD. The CDR3 totals 12 residues. The CDR3 DNA follows: TGTGCCACCGGGTGGGGGACCGGGGAGCTGTTTTTT. It is translated as CATGWGTGELFF.

This clone was counted only a few times. The gene calls are TRBV4-2 and TRBJ2-3; 10 bases agree with TRBD2. The CDR3 contains 16 residues. Germline trimming cut 3 bases from V and 1 base from J; bases unmatched to any gene: 4. Germline lookup yields CDR1 LGHNA and CDR2 YNFKEQ. CDR3 region: CASSHVGTSGTDTQYF. Here the CDR3 DNA reads TGTGCCAGCAGCCACGTTGGGACTAGCGGCACAGATACGCAGTATTTT.

This CDR3 is CATGPGLGDRDYEQYF. The CDR3 DNA reads TGTGCCACCGGGCCGGGACTAGGCGATCGAGACTACGAGCAGTACTTC. The genes are TRBV15 and TRBJ2-7; TRBD2 aligns across 8 bases. CDR1 and CDR2 (germline): LNHNV, YYDKDF (reference sequence). The CDR3 is made up of 16 amino acids. Trimming cost V 8 bases and J 3 bases; bases outside gene matches: 15.

The chain has TRBV9 and TRBJ2-5, with D perhaps matching TRBD2 (6 bases). The CDR3 is made up of 14 amino acids. The V end was cut by 0 bases, the J end by 5 bases, with 11 bases between. The germline CDR1 and CDR2 sequences are SGDLS and YYNGEE. CDR3 protein: CASSVGGGDETQYF. In nucleotides, the CDR3 is TGTGCCAGCAGCGTAGGAGGAGGGGACGAGACCCAGTACTTC.

The chain combines TRBV11-2 with TRBJ2-6; D not certain. V lost 5 bases and J lost 6, with 5 bases in between. The CDR3 runs to 12 residues. Germline V gives CDR1 SGHAT, CDR2 FQNNGV. The CDR3 protein is CASSHPANVLTF. For the CDR3, the DNA is TGTGCCAGCAGCCATCCGGCCAACGTCCTGACTTTC.

The chain employs TRBV12-5 and TRBJ2-1; D uncertain. From germline, CDR1 is LGHNT and CDR2 FRNRAP. This CDR3 is 12 amino acids long. V was shortened by 3 bases and J by 5 bases, with 5 bases between the two germline ends. CDR3 nucleotide sequence: TGTGCTAGTGGTTTTGGGGACAATGAGCAGTTCTTC. It codes for CASGFGDNEQFF.

The genes are TRBV7-3 and TRBJ1-2; TRBD1 matches 7 bases. Germline lookup yields CDR1 SGHTA and CDR2 FQGTGA. This CDR3 spans 14 amino acids. Trimming removed 1 base from V and 4 bases from J; junction bases left unmatched: 3. This CDR3 reads CASSLNGDSYGYTF. The CDR3 DNA follows: TGTGCCAGCAGCTTAAACGGGGACAGCTATGGCTACACCTTC.

V gene TRBV29-1 combines with J gene TRBJ1-1, with D unclear. Germline CDR1 reads SQVTM; CDR2 reads ANQGSEA. V lost 3 bases and J lost 0, with 8 bases in between. This CDR3 has 13 residues. In DNA, the CDR3 is TGCAGCGTTGATCAGGACCTGAACACTGAAGCTTTCTTT. As protein: CSVDQDLNTEAFF.

The rearrangement uses TRBV4-3 and TRBJ2-3, with 7 nucleotides matching TRBD1. The germline V gene has CDR1 LGHNA and CDR2 YSLEER. The V and J ends lost 0 bases and 6 bases, in that order; junction bases with no gene match: 9. CDR3 size: 16 residues. The DNA of the CDR3 is TGCGCCAGCAGCCAAGATTGGGCCAGGGGGTATGATACGCAGTATTTT. It specifies CASSQDWARGYDTQYF.

The chain recombines TRBV18 with TRBJ2-2; 9 bases are a match to TRBD1. The CDR3 extends over 15 amino acids. The germline V gene encodes CDR1 KGHSH and CDR2 LQKENI. Trimming at V came to 3 bases and at J to 5 bases, leaving 4 bases not matched to a gene. The CDR3 DNA follows: TGTGCCAGCTCACCCCGGACAGGGGATACCGGGGAGCTGTTTTTT. Translation: CASSPRTGDTGELFF.

This clone has only one observation. V is TRBV28 and J is TRBJ2-7; D possibly corresponds to TRBD1 (5 bases). This CDR3 contains 12 residues. V gave up 8 bases and J gave up 1 base, with 9 bases separating them. Germline CDR1 is MDHEN and CDR2 is SYDVKM. The CDR3 DNA reads as TGTGCCAGCGAAACAGGTTCCTACGAGCAGTACTTC. Protein sequence: CASETGSYEQYF.

The genes are TRBV28 and TRBJ1-1; possible D gene TRBD1, 5 bases. V was cut by 2 bases and J by 2 bases, with 12 bases left in between. The CDR3 is 15 residues long. Germline assignment: CDR1 MDHEN and CDR2 SYDVKM. The CDR3 sequence is CASSLPTALNTEAFF. CDR3 DNA: TGTGCCAGCAGTTTACCGACAGCTTTAAACACTGAAGCTTTCTTT.

This rearrangement joins TRBV5-4 to TRBJ2-1, with TRBD1 matching 7 bases. Germline CDR1 and CDR2: SGHNT and YYREEE (reference sequence). J gave up 5 bases and V 3 bases, and 8 bases lay outside the gene matches. The CDR3 totals 15 residues. CDR3 bases: TGTGCCAGCAGCTCACCGGGACAGTTGAACAATGAGCAGTTCTTC. Translating it yields CASSSPGQLNNEQFF.

The table lists this clone with a count of one. This rearrangement joins TRBV11-2 to TRBJ1-6; 9 bases are shared with TRBD1. The CDR3 spans 17 residues. Germline V gives CDR1 SGHAT, CDR2 FQNNGV. The V segment lost 4 bases and the J segment 7 bases; nucleotides outside the gene matches: 11. CDR3: CASSSTPGQGQNSPLHF. The CDR3 DNA follows: TGTGCCAGCAGCTCAACACCGGGACAGGGACAAAATTCACCCCTCCACTTT.

This clone was found many times. The chain uses TRBV7-2 and TRBJ1-5, with TRBD1 as a possible D gene (6 bases). Germline V gene lookup returns CDR1 SGHTA and CDR2 FQGNSA. Trimming removed 1 base from V and 4 bases from J, with 8 bases in between. The CDR3 runs to 14 residues. The CDR3 DNA reads as TGTGCCAGCAGCTTAGAAAGGGGGAATCAGCCCCAGCATTTT. It yields the protein CASSLERGNQPQHF.

In nucleotides, the CDR3 is TGCGCCAGCAGTGAAACAGGCCTTAATGAAAAACTGTTTTTT. It codes for CASSETGLNEKLFF. This sequence joins TRBV10-2 and TRBJ1-4, with a tentative D call TRBD1 (5 bases). The germline V gene has CDR1 WSHSY and CDR2 SAAADI. This CDR3 is 14 amino acids long. With 3 bases removed from V and 4 bases from J, the gap between germline ends came to 9 bases.

Here the CDR3 reads CASSKGPNYGYTF. In nucleotides, the CDR3 is TGTGCCAGTAGTAAAGGGCCTAACTATGGCTACACCTTC. The chain joins TRBV19 to TRBJ1-2; D gene uncertain. Between the trimmed V and J ends, which lost 4 bases and 0 bases, there was a span of 6 bases. The germline gives CDR1 LNHDA, CDR2 SQIVND (reference sequence). CDR3 size: 13 residues.

This chain uses TRBV28 with TRBJ1-6; possible D gene TRBD1, 5 bases. Germline V CDR1 and CDR2: MDHEN, SYDVKM. The CDR3 spans 16 residues. With 6 bases removed from V and 6 bases from J, the gap between germline ends came to 18 bases. The CDR3 nucleotides are TGTGCCAGCAGCCGACCACTGGGGCAAATTAATTCACCCCTCCACTTT. Translating it yields CASSRPLGQINSPLHF.

The V and J genes are TRBV27 and TRBJ2-1, with a possible D match to TRBD1 (5 bases). V lost 2 bases and J lost 0, with 8 bases in between. Germline V gene data show CDR1 as MNHEY and CDR2 as SMNVEV (reference sequence). This CDR3 has 15 residues. CDR3 sequence (DNA): TGTGCCAGCAGTTTAGGGGCAGCCTCCTACAATGAGCAGTTCTTC. Residues: CASSLGAASYNEQFF.

The chain recombines TRBV5-6 with TRBJ2-6; D is ambiguous. The V end was cut by 7 bases, the J end by 4 bases, with 6 bases between. CDR3 length: 12 residues. Germline V CDR1 and CDR2: SGHDT, YYEEEE. The CDR3 region is CASCRGANVLTF. The CDR3 nucleotides read TGTGCCAGCTGCCGGGGGGCCAACGTCCTGACTTTC.

A remark on this clone: Because it lacks the conserved phenylalanine or tryptophan at the end, this CDR3 is likely a read error. The V gene is TRBV7-9, the J gene TRBJ2-7, with 8 bases that match TRBD1. V dropped 7 bases and J dropped 6; count of bases not matched to a gene: 11. Germline CDR1 reads SEHNR; CDR2 reads FQNEAQ (reference sequence). This CDR3 has 14 residues. The CDR3 sequence: CASTLNRGEAEQYS. CDR3 coding DNA: TGTGCCAGCACCCTGAACAGGGGGGAAGCCGAGCAGTACTCC.